This passage covers 28 T cell receptor beta chains from one sample sequenced in a study of vaccination effects on CD4 cells after COVID-19. Sequencing in the ViraFEST assay came after antigen-specific CD4+ T cells had been expanded with viral peptide pools, which were used to stimulate PBMC. Culture proceeded for under twelve days, and CD4+ T cells were then isolated. Confirmation by PCR established that the person had SARS-CoV-2 infection between March and December 2020. Their target antigens are unknown. Sequencing was performed with immunoSEQ multiplex PCR; in TCRdb, only in-frame clones are kept and a portion is missing. The data contain tens of thousands of clones, around 75% of them singletons. The sequenced sample was CD4+ T cells from PBMCs cultured with a peptide pool, obtained before COVID-19 vaccination. The receptor source for this set is a human donor who had a prior SARS-CoV-2 infection.

The V and J genes are TRBV19 and TRBJ1-4, with unresolved D. Germline V gene data show CDR1 as LNHDA and CDR2 as SQIVND (reference sequence). This CDR3 region has 15 residues. The V end lost 9 bases, the J end lost 6 bases, and 20 bases lay between the germline ends. The CDR3 sequence: CASTPSPNTHEKLFF. The CDR3 DNA sequence: TGTGCCAGCACCCCCTCCCCCAACACCCATGAAAAACTGTTTTTT.

The genes are TRBV2 and TRBJ2-1, with TRBD2 matching 8 bases. The germline gives CDR1 SNHLY, CDR2 FYNNEI. This CDR3 comprises 14 residues. Trimming at V came to 3 bases and at J to 8 bases, leaving 6 bases not matched to a gene. In DNA form, the CDR3 reads TGTGCCAGCAGTGAGAGCGGGAGTAGGTATGAGCAGTTCTTC. Translated, it gives CASSESGSRYEQFF. The whole variable domain, remainder taken from reference TRBV2 and TRBJ2-1, is EPEVTQTPSHQVTQMGQEVILRCVPISNHLYFYWYRQILGQKVEFLVSFYNNEISEKSEIFDDQFSVERPDGSNFTLKIRSTKLEDSAMYFCASSESGSRYEQFFGPGTRLTVL.

This clone was detected once. This chain connects TRBV5-6 to TRBJ2-5; 8 positions match TRBD2. V gave up 1 base and J gave up 1 base; unmatched junction bases: 9. Germline CDR1 and CDR2: SGHDT and YYEEEE. The CDR3 runs 17 residues. DNA for the CDR3: TGTGCCAGCAGCTTGTGGGTGCGGGGGGCTACCCAAGAGACCCAGTACTTC. Translated: CASSLWVRGATQETQYF.

This clone was detected only a few times. The chain couples TRBV27 to TRBJ1-2, with 10 bases that match TRBD1. The length of the CDR3 is 19 residues. Germline assignment: CDR1 MNHEY and CDR2 SMNVEV (reference sequence). J lost 2 bases, V lost 4 bases, and 16 bases had no gene match. As DNA, the CDR3 is TGTGCCAGCAGTTCCATCCAATTCACCCCGGGACAGGGGAACTATGGCTACACCTTC. Translating it yields CASSSIQFTPGQGNYGYTF.

The V call is TRBV16, the J call TRBJ1-5; D is uncertain. This CDR3 region has 14 residues. The V end was cut by 0 bases, the J end by 1 base, with 4 bases between. CDR1 KGHSY and CDR2 FQNENV come from the germline V gene. This CDR3 reads CASSQSSSNQPQHF. CDR3 bases: TGTGCCAGCAGCCAATCCTCGAGCAATCAGCCCCAGCATTTT.

This chain joins TRBV19 and TRBJ2-1; D possibly corresponds to TRBD2 (5 bases). The CDR3 spans 12 residues. The germline V gene encodes CDR1 LNHDA and CDR2 SQIVND (reference sequence). Trimming pared 5 bases from V and 9 bases from J, leaving 11 bases between. The CDR3 reads CASSRLLGEQFF. DNA for the CDR3: TGTGCCAGTAGTCGGCTACTAGGTGAGCAGTTCTTC.

In its sample, this clone was seen a few times. The rearrangement uses TRBV5-4 and TRBJ1-2; D not resolved. Germline-derived CDR1 and CDR2 are SGHNT and YYREEE (reference sequence). The V gene lost 1 base and the J gene lost 0 bases, with 13 bases spanning the gap. This CDR3 is built from 16 residues. In DNA form, the CDR3 reads TGTGCCAGCAGCTTGTCGGCTGTCAGCGCTAACTATGGCTACACCTTC. Translated, it gives CASSLSAVSANYGYTF.

This chain joins TRBV6-5 and TRBJ1-2; D gene uncertain. CDR1 is MNHEY, CDR2 SVGAGI, per germline. The CDR3 spans 15 residues. The V end lost 2 bases, the J end lost 6 bases, and 16 bases lay between the germline ends. The CDR3 nucleotides are TGTGCCAGCAGTTACGTCGAGGATTACGCTAATGGCTACACCTTC. This encodes CASSYVEDYANGYTF.

This clone was counted a few times. This chain links TRBV6-5 with TRBJ1-2, with TRBD1 matching over 9 bases. The ends lost 6 bases at V and 4 bases at J; junction bases unmatched: 9. The CDR3 sequence is 15 residues long. Per germline, CDR1 MNHEY and CDR2 SVGAGI. CDR3 protein: CASRPQPGQGYGYTF. The CDR3 nucleotides are TGTGCCAGCAGGCCTCAACCGGGACAGGGCTATGGCTACACCTTC.

As to this clone: Relative to the germline gene, one junction end is altered; a read error may explain this. The chain couples TRBV7-7 to TRBJ2-1; 14 bases agree with TRBD2. CDR1 is SSHAT and CDR2 is FNYEAQ in the germline V gene (reference sequence). The CDR3 is made up of 22 amino acids. The CDR3 nucleotides are TGTGCTAGCAGCATCACGGGCCAGACTAGCGGGGGGGCCTCTCGGCGTCCCAATGAGCAGTTCTTC. Translation gives CASSITGQTSGGASRRPNEQFF. The full variable domain, completed using reference TRBV7-7 and TRBJ2-1, is GAGVSQSPRYKVTKRGQDVTLRCDPISSHATLYWYQQALGQGPEFLTYFNYEAQPDKSGLPSDRFSAERPEGSISTLTIQRTEQRDSAMYRCASSITGQTSGGASRRPNEQFFGPGTRLTVL.

The chain recombines TRBV20-1 with TRBJ2-7, with a possible D match to TRBD2 (5 bases). The CDR3 length is 11 residues. Trimming cost V 5 bases and J 7 bases, with 12 bases left between them. CDR1 is DFQATT, CDR2 SNEGSKA, per germline (reference sequence). DNA for the CDR3: TGCAGTGCTGTGGGTGGAGGAGAGCAGTACTTC. It yields the protein CSAVGGGEQYF.

The J gene is TRBJ2-2, the V gene TRBV4-2; D is ambiguous. CDR3 size: 15 residues. CDR1 and CDR2 (germline): LGHNA, YNFKEQ. The V gene lost 1 base and the J gene lost 1 base, with 7 bases spanning the gap. The CDR3 is CASSQGSLNTGELFF. The CDR3 DNA sequence: TGTGCCAGCAGCCAAGGTTCGCTGAACACCGGGGAGCTGTTTTTT.

The rearrangement links TRBV24-1 to TRBJ2-1, with 9 bases lining up with TRBD1. From germline, CDR1 is KGHDR and CDR2 SFDVKD. CDR3 length: 16 amino acids. V was pared by 9 bases and J by 2 bases, with 10 bases of the junction left unmatched. Here the CDR3 reads CATGDRAGPPYNEQFF. In nucleotides, the CDR3 is TGTGCCACCGGGGACAGGGCGGGACCCCCCTACAATGAGCAGTTCTTC.

This sequence joins TRBV29-1 and TRBJ1-3; D is ambiguous. Between the trimmed V and J ends, which lost 3 bases and 8 bases, there was a span of 8 bases. Germline V lookup: CDR1 SQVTM, CDR2 ANQGSEA. This CDR3 has 11 residues. For the CDR3, the DNA is TGCAGCGTTGAGGGTGTAGACACCATATATTTT. It codes for CSVEGVDTIYF.

This clone has a handful of counts. This chain joins TRBV7-2 and TRBJ1-2; D is perhaps TRBD1 (5 bases). Germline lookup yields CDR1 SGHTA and CDR2 FQGNSA. This CDR3 region has 12 residues. The V and J ends lost 1 base and 5 bases respectively, with 5 bases between them. This CDR3 is CASSLGGYGYTF. CDR3 DNA sequence: TGTGCCAGCAGCTTAGGGGGGTATGGCTACACCTTC.

The chain has TRBV6-6 and TRBJ2-7; D assignment may be TRBD1 or TRBD2 (5 bases each). The germline CDR1 and CDR2 sequences are MNHNY and SVGAGI (reference sequence). This CDR3 contains 13 residues. Trimming removed 5 bases from V and 3 bases from J, with 11 bases in between. DNA for the CDR3: TGTGCCAGCAGTAGGGACGGGTACTACGAGCAGTACTTC. Translating gives CASSRDGYYEQYF.

The V call is TRBV7-3, the J call TRBJ2-1; 8 bases are a match to TRBD2. The V gene end was trimmed by 1 base and the J gene end by 12 bases; junction bases not matched to a gene: 8. Germline CDR1 SGHTA, CDR2 FQGTGA. CDR3 length equals 14 residues. CDR3 in amino acids: CASSLSVGGDVQFF. CDR3 nucleotide sequence: TGTGCCAGCAGCTTAAGTGTCGGGGGGGATGTGCAGTTCTTC.

The chain joins TRBV5-5 to TRBJ1-2; maybe TRBD1 (5 bases). Germline V gives CDR1 SGHKS, CDR2 YYEKEE (reference sequence). V lost 2 bases to trimming and J lost 5 bases, with 10 bases between them. There are 13 residues in the CDR3. This CDR3 reads CASSFRGLYGYTF. The CDR3 nucleotides are TGTGCCAGCAGCTTCCGGGGACTTTATGGCTACACCTTC.

This clone was seen a handful of times. The V call is TRBV18, the J call TRBJ2-7, with D possibly called TRBD1 or TRBD2 (5 bases each). Trimming left V 1 base short and J 2 bases short, with 9 bases between. The CDR3 runs to 14 residues. Germline V gene lookup returns CDR1 KGHSH and CDR2 LQKENI. The CDR3 region is CASSPHPGPYEQYF. CDR3 nucleotides: TGTGCCAGCTCACCACACCCGGGACCCTACGAGCAGTACTTC.

This clone was observed a handful of times. The chain couples TRBV4-1 to TRBJ2-7; 9 bases line up with TRBD1. Per germline, CDR1 MGHRA and CDR2 YSYEKL. This CDR3 is 14 amino acids long. The junction had 1 base not matched to a gene; V was cut back by 0 bases and J by 4 bases. CDR3 bases: TGCGCCAGCAGCCAAGACGACAGGGGGTACGAGCAGTACTTC. It is translated as CASSQDDRGYEQYF.

V is TRBV30 and J is TRBJ1-1, with 10 bases that match TRBD1. From germline, CDR1 is GTSNPN and CDR2 SVGIG (reference sequence). This CDR3 has 17 residues. V lost 0 bases, J lost 4 bases, and 11 bases stayed unmatched. The CDR3 nucleotides read TGTGCCTGGAGTGTAATTAGGAGACAGGGGGCCGGCACTGAAGCTTTCTTT. Translating it yields CAWSVIRRQGAGTEAFF.

The V and J genes are TRBV5-4 and TRBJ2-3, with TRBD2 matching over 10 bases. V gave up 0 bases and J gave up 0 bases; unmatched junction bases: 4. CDR3 length: 17 amino acids. CDR1 and CDR2 from the germline V gene are SGHNT and YYREEE (reference sequence). CDR3 DNA: TGTGCCAGCAGCTTGGGGCTAGCGGGGGCCAGCACAGATACGCAGTATTTT. Protein: CASSLGLAGASTDTQYF. Full variable domain (outside the CDR3, taken from reference TRBV5-4 and TRBJ2-3): ETGVTQSPTHLIKTRGQQVTLRCSSQSGHNTVSWYQQALGQGPQFIFQYYREEENGRGNFPPRFSGLQFPNYSSELNVNALELDDSALYLCASSLGLAGASTDTQYFGPGTRLTVL.

This chain connects TRBV9 to TRBJ2-1; tentatively, D is TRBD2 (5 bases). The CDR3 runs 15 residues. Looked up from germline, CDR1 is SGDLS and CDR2 is YYNGEE. V was clipped by 6 bases and J by 4 bases, with 17 bases between them. The CDR3, as DNA: TGTGCCAGCACTACCGCAGGACTCGATTACAATGAGCAGTTCTTC. Amino acid sequence: CASTTAGLDYNEQFF.

The chain carries TRBV27 and TRBJ2-1, with 8 bases lining up with TRBD1. Germline CDR1 MNHEY, CDR2 SMNVEV (reference sequence). The junction had 13 bases not matched to a gene; V was cut back by 8 bases and J by 4 bases. The CDR3 loop spans 16 amino acids. The CDR3 DNA reads as TGTGCCAGCGCCCAGGGGGCTTATACCGCGTACAATGAGCAGTTCTTC. Protein sequence: CASAQGAYTAYNEQFF.

The chain combines TRBV2 with TRBJ2-7; 12 bases map to TRBD2. V dropped 4 bases and J dropped 3; count of bases not matched to a gene: 1. The CDR3 extends over 14 amino acids. Germline V CDR1 and CDR2: SNHLY, FYNNEI. This CDR3 reads CASSGLAGDYEQYF. The CDR3, as DNA: TGTGCCAGCAGTGGACTAGCGGGAGACTACGAGCAGTACTTC.

This chain links TRBV5-1 with TRBJ2-7; TRBD1 matches at 8 bases. The CDR3 has 14 residues. V trimming: 2 bases; J trimming: 6 bases; junction bases outside the gene matches: 7. Germline V gene data show CDR1 as SGHRS and CDR2 as YFSETQ. CDR3 in amino acids: CASSFGQGAREQYF. CDR3 bases: TGCGCCAGCAGCTTCGGTCAGGGGGCACGCGAGCAGTACTTC.

This sequence joins TRBV12-3 or TRBV12-4 and TRBJ2-3; no clear D gene. The CDR3 has 12 residues. Trimming removed 3 bases from V and 10 bases from J, with 11 bases in between. CDR3 nucleotides: TGTGCCAGCAGTTTTTTGGTGTCGGCGCAGTATTTT. Its translation: CASSFLVSAQYF.

The chain recombines TRBV5-1 with TRBJ2-3, with 7 bases matching TRBD1. Germline CDR1 reads SGHRS; CDR2 reads YFSETQ. The V gene end was trimmed by 6 bases and the J gene end by 1 base; junction bases not matched to a gene: 5. This CDR3 comprises 14 residues. CDR3 sequence (DNA): TGCGCCAGCACCCCAGGACAGGGCACAGATACGCAGTATTTT. This sequence encodes CASTPGQGTDTQYF.